What follows describes a single T cell receptor (beta chain). This clone was seen a handful of times. Its cognate antigen has yet to be identified. No base quality information exists; no much larger clone differs at one position. Collaborating institutions collected whole blood in K2EDTA tubes following their own protocols. Collaborator samples were shipped for TCRbeta analysis as frozen whole blood, isolated PBMCs, or DNA extracted from either sample type. The entry originates in a study of blood T cell repertoires in COVID-19 (dated by TCRdb to between 2020 and 2021). Study-wide context: The collaborator samples originated in the United States, Italy and Spain and spanned the acute and convalescent phases of COVID-19. The samples were drawn from two sources: the first 160 participants of the ongoing ImmuneRACE study, and some 1,300 subjects contributed by 6 global collaborators. Where available, HLA class I and class II types were taken from metadata supplied by the sample provider and were not determined by assay-based typing. The repertoires were released in a freely available public database intended as a resource for research on the immune response to SARS-CoV-2. The prospective study material was composed of cDNA or gDNA derived from T cells, B-cell-depleted T cells, or PBMCs. Subjects who had been exposed to COVID-19, were actively infected with it, or had recovered from it provided the deeply sampled blood TCRbeta repertoires that made up the dataset. A de-identified subject ID, COVID-19 status, age in years and sex were almost always included in the sample metadata.

TCRbeta CDR3 regions were amplified from genomic DNA using the immunoSEQ Assay, a bias-controlled multiplex PCR. In the paper's pipeline: Nucleated cell counts per sample were estimated from amplification of reference gene primers within the assay. To quantify the absolute abundance of each unique TCRbeta CDR3 rearrangement, sequence reads were collapsed and filtered. For each sample, productive Simpson clonality was calculated by taking the square root of Simpson's diversity index across productive rearrangements. What TCRdb holds here is the immuneACCESS table cut down to in-frame rearrangements. Part of the clones is not present; checked against another copy, under half of the missing clones reflect an unresolved V gene, and the others are unexplained. Clonal size and the V and J genes are those of that table, whereas D and trimming came from the DNA. Recorded for this sample are roughly 82,000 clones; less than 95% of them occurred a single time. The ten largest clones represent more than 0.85% of the sample.

The germline V gene supplies CDR1 SGHTA and CDR2 FQGNSA. The V and J ends are trimmed by 5 bases and 0 bases, leaving 14 bases between them. Including cysteine and phenylalanine, the CDR3 has 16 amino acids. The read is trimmed to its CDR3 DNA, 48 bases read in frame from base 1. The study at large found these results: How much clinical and demographic metadata was included differed by source and by participant, and the metadata was provided uncurated.

This chain joins TRBV7-2 to TRBJ1-3; tentative D gene TRBD1, with 5 bases matching. The source is a woman aged 50 to 65 in a cohort sampled during active COVID-19. The sequenced sample was peripheral blood. DNA sequence: TGTGCCAGCAGCCCCCGCACAGGCCTCTCTGGAAACACCATATATTTT. The translation is CASSPRTGLSGNTIYF.